This TCR beta chain was sequenced during a study of monozygotic twins with inflammatory bowel disease. Study-level points and caveats: The authors could not tell different T cell subtypes apart. Especially with disease activity, IBD patients shared fewer clonotypes with others than healthy twins did.

This CDR3 comprises 14 residues. Each TCR library consumed approximately 3.5 ug of total RNA. The template-switching step introduced UMIs that carried a 6-nucleotide sample barcode. TCRdb reprocessed the 5' RACE reads and keeps a single row for each CDR3 protein, giving no DNA. The clone table shows about 200,000 distinct CDR3 sequences, with the ten largest holding roughly 7.1%. Comment on this clonotype: Its target is not known.

The source of this sequence is a human donor with ulcerative colitis or Crohn's disease, or a healthy co-twin of an affected twin (not recorded which). Sequencing was done on a sample of blood. This sequence joins TRBV12-3 or TRBV12-4 and TRBJ2-7; there is no DNA to check the TCRdb D call of TRBD2. The CDR3 sequence: CASSDLAGKYEQYF.